The T cell receptor beta chain under discussion was sequenced for a study of CD8+ T cells in alopecia areata. As to this clone: Its target is unknown.

As the sequencing template, cDNA was produced by extracting RNA and reverse transcribing it. TCRdb keeps only in-frame clones here, not all; method: immunoSEQ multiplex PCR. This sample has more than 95,000 clones, with approximately 47% found just once. General study points: Sequencing of scalp tissue also captures the resident alphabeta T cells of normal skin. Mice gave a clearer picture of TCR sharing than patients did, possibly for HLA-related reasons. Affected scalp, especially in alopecia totalis/universalis, had a higher clonality than normal scalp did.

Both peripheral blood and punch biopsies of lesional scalp skin were obtained from patients who had alopecia areata. Germline V lookup: CDR1 SGHRS, CDR2 YFSETQ. Trimming left V 2 bases short and J 0 bases short, with 6 bases between. The CDR3 runs to 13 residues. V usage is TRBV5-1 and J usage is TRBJ2-7; D ambiguous. The receptor was isolated from a human donor with alopecia areata. Sequencing input: NKG2D-low CD8+ T cells sorted from blood. DNA of the CDR3: TGCGCCAGCAGCTTTGAAGTCTCCTACGAGCAGTACTTC. It specifies CASSFEVSYEQYF.